The T cell receptor (beta chain) described here comes from a study of blood T cells in healthy people across ages. The CDR3 extends over 14 amino acids. V dropped 1 base and J dropped 5 bases, with 11 bases sitting between them. Peripheral blood from each donor was collected in a volume of 8.5 to 10 milliliters. This clonotype has just a few counts. The second PCR ran about 6 to 12 cycles with a sample-barcoded 5' primer and J-beta primers. TCRdb used MiXCR to reprocess the 5' RACE reads, holding one entry per CDR3 protein. This table has 1.5 million to 2 million distinct CDR3 sequences, roughly two fifths appearing once.

Sequenced sample: blood. The TCR originated in a human donor in good health. This chain connects TRBV12-3 or TRBV12-4 to TRBJ1-1; TRBD1 is a possible D gene (5 bases). CDR3 amino acids: CASSLEGSRTEAFF. The DNA of the CDR3 is TGTGCCAGCAGTTTAGAGGGGTCAAGGACTGAAGCTTTCTTT.